This paragraph covers one T cell receptor (beta chain) sequence. A split of CD4+ cells into CD45RA+ naive and CD45RA-negative memory subsets was performed. Germline V lookup: CDR1 LGHNA, CDR2 YNFKEQ. The CDR3 runs to 16 residues. This specimen comes from a study of shared clonotypes between healthy human individuals. The authors ran the assay at deep level. Clones were read by immunoSEQ multiplex PCR, and TCRdb kept only the in-frame ones, dropping some. The data contain approximately 940,000 clones, 70% to 85% of them singletons. The material sequenced was memory CD4+ T cells sorted from blood. Specified subset: CD45RA-negative fraction. The genes are TRBV4-2 and TRBJ2-5, with D maybe TRBD1 (5 bases). The DNA end is more similar to TRBJ2-7, so the J call may be wrong. The sequence derives from a man younger than 30 in good health. The CDR3 DNA sequence: TGTGCCAGCAGCCAAGATCATGCGCTACAGGCATACGAGCAGTACTTC. Protein product: CASSQDHALQAYEQYF.